This TCR beta chain derives from a study of blood T cell repertoires in COVID-19. Study information: Italy, Spain and the United States were the sources of the convalescent and acute COVID-19 samples.

Study processing details: Scientists estimated how many nucleated cells there were by amplifying reference gene primers. Measured with immunoSEQ multiplex PCR; TCRdb has only the in-frame clones, and not every one. The V and J calls and clone size were taken over from that table, and D and trimming were inferred from the DNA. The profile shows 100,000 to 120,000 clones, roughly 91% of them singletons. The CDR3 runs to 16 residues. Trimming removed 6 bases from V and 3 bases from J; junction bases left unmatched: 5. Germline V lookup: CDR1 SGHNT, CDR2 YENEEA. The origin of this receptor is a woman between 50 and 59 years old with acute or convalescent COVID-19. Sequencing was carried out using peripheral blood. This rearrangement joins TRBV11-3 to TRBJ1-6; 10 bases are shared with TRBD1. In nucleotides, the CDR3 is TGTGCCAGCAGTAACCGGGACAGGGGCTATAATTCACCCCTCCACTTT. It encodes CASSNRDRGYNSPLHF.